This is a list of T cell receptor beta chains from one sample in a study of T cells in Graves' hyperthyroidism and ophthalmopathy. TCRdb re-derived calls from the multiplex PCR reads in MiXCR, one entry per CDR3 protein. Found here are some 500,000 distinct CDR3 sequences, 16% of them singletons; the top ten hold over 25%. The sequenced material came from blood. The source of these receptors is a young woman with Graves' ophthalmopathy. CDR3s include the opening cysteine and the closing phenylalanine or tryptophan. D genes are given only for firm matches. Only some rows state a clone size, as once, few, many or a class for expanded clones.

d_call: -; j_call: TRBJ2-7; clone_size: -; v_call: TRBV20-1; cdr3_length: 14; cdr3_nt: TGCAGTGCTAGTAACCCTTTTTTCCTCTACGAGCAGTACTTC; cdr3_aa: CSASNPFFLYEQYF
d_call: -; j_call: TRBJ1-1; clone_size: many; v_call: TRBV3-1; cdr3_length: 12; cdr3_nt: TGTGCCAGCAGCGAACAAAACACTGAAGCTTTCTTT; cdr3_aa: CASSEQNTEAFF
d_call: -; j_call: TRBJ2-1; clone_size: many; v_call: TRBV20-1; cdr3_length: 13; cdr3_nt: TGCAGTGCTAGAGTGGGGAGCTACAATGAGCAGTTCTTC; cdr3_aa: CSARVGSYNEQFF
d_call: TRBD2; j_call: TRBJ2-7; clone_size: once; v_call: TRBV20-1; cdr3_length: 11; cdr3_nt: TGCAAAGGGACTAGCGGCTACGAGCAGTACTTC; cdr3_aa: CKGTSGYEQYF
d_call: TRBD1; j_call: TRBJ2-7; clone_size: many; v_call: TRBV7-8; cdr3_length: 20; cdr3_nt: TGTGCCAGCAGCTTAGGGGCACCCGGGACAGTAATTACAAAAACCTACGAGCAGTACTTC; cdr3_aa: CASSLGAPGTVITKTYEQYF
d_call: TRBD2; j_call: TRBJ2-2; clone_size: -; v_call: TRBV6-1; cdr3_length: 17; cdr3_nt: TGTGCCAGCAGTCGCCACGGGGCGGGAGCGAACACCGGGGAGCTGTTTTTT; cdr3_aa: CASSRHGAGANTGELFF
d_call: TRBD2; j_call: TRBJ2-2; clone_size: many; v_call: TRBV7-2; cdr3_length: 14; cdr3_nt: TGTGCCAGCAGCCGGACTAGCGACATCGGGGAGCTGTTTTTT; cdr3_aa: CASSRTSDIGELFF
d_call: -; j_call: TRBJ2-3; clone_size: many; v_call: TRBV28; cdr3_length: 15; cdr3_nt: TGTGCCAGCAGTTTAGGCGGCCCCTACACAGATACGCAGTATTTT; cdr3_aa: CASSLGGPYTDTQYF
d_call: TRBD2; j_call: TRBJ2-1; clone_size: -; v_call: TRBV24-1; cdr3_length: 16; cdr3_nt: TGTGCCACCAGTGATGTTAGCGGGAGGGCGAATTATGAGCAGTTCTTC; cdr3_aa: CATSDVSGRANYEQFF
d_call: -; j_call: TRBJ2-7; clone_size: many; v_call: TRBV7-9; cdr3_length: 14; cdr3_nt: TGTGCCAGCAGCTCCACACGGGGGCTACACGAGCAGTACTTC; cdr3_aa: CASSSTRGLHEQYF
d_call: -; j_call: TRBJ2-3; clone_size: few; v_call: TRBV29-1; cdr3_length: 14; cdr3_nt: TGCAGCGGGGGAGGGGGAGCTGGCACAGATACGCAGTATTTT; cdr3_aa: CSGGGGAGTDTQYF
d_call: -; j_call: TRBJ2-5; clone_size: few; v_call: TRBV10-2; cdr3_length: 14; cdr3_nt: TGCGCCAGCAGTGAGGGGGGGCGACAAGAGACCCAGTACTTC; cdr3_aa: CASSEGGRQETQYF
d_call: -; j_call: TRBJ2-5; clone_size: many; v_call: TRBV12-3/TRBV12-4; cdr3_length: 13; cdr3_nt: TGTGCCAGCAGTCCCGGGGCTGGAGAGACCCAGTACTTC; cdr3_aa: CASSPGAGETQYF
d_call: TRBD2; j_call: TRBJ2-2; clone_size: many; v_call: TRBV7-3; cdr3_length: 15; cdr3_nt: TGTGCCAGCAGCTTTGGGCGGGAGTCGACCGGGGAGCTGTTTTTT; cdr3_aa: CASSFGRESTGELFF
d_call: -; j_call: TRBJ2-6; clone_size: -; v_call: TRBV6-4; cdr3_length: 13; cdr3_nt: TGTGCCAGCAGTAACGGTGGGGCCAACGTCCTGACTTTC; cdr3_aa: CASSNGGANVLTF
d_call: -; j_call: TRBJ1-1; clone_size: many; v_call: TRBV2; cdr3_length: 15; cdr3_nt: TGTGCCAGCAGTGAAGATGTACAGGGTAACACTGAAGCTTTCTTT; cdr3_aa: CASSEDVQGNTEAFF
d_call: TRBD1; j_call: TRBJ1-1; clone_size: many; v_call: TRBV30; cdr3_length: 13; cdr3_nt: TGTGCCTGGAAGACAGGGTTGGTCACTGAAGCTTTCTTT; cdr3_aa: CAWKTGLVTEAFF
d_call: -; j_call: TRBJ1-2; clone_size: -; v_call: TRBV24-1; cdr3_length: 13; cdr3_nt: TGTGCCACCAGTGATGGCGCATTTTATGGCTACACCTTC; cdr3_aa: CATSDGAFYGYTF
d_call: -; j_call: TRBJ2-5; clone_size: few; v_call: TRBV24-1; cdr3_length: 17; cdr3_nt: TGTGCCACCAGTGATTTGACATTTAGACCAAAGAGAGAGACCCAGTACTTC; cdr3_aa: CATSDLTFRPKRETQYF
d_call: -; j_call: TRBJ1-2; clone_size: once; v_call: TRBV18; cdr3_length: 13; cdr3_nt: TGTGCCAGCTCACCACCGGTCCGAGCTGGCTACACCTTC; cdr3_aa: CASSPPVRAGYTF
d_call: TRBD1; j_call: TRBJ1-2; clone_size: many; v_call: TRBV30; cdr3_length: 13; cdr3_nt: TGTGCCCGGAGCCATGTGGGACAGGTGATCTACACCTTC; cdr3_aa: CARSHVGQVIYTF
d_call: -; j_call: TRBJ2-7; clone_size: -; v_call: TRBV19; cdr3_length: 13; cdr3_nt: TGTGCCAGTAGTACGGTCAAGGGAGGCGAGCAGTACTTC; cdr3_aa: CASSTVKGGEQYF
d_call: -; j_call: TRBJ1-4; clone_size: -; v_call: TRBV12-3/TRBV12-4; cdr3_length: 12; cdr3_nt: TGTGCCAGCAGCGTGGGGCCTAGGGAACTGTTTTTT; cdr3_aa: CASSVGPRELFF
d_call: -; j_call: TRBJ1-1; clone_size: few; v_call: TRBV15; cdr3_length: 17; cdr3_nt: TGTGCCACCAGCAGAGATTTTCTGCCTGGGGGGAACTCTGAAGCTTTCTTT; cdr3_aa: CATSRDFLPGGNSEAFF
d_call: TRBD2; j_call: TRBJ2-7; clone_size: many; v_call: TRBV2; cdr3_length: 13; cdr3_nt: TGTGCCAGCAGTGTAGGCGGGGAGGGCGAGCAGTACTTC; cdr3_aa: CASSVGGEGEQYF
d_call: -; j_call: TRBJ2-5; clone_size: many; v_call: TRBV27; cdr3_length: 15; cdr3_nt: TGTGCCAGTTCCTTCGCGGGGGCATTCCAAGAGACCCAGTACTTC; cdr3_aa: CASSFAGAFQETQYF
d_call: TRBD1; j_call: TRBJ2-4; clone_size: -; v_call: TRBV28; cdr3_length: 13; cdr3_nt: TGTGCCAGCAGTTTGGGGGACAGCGGCATTCAGTACTTC; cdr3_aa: CASSLGDSGIQYF
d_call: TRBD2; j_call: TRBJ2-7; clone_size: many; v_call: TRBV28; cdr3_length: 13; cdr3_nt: TGTGCCAGCGGGACTAGCGGGAGAGACGAGCAGTACTTC; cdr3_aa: CASGTSGRDEQYF
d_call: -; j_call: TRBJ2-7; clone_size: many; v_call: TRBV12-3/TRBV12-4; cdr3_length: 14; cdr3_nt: TGTGCCAGCAGGCTGGACTCCTCCTCCTACGAGCAGTACTTC; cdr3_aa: CASRLDSSSYEQYF
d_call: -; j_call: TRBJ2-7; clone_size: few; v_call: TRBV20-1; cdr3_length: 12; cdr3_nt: TGCAGTGCTAACAGGGACCCCTACGAGCAGTACTTC; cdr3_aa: CSANRDPYEQYF
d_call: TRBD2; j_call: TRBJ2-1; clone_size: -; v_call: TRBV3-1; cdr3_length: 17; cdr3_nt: TGTGCCAGCAGCCAAGATCCGCCTAGCGGGAGCTCCAATGAGCAGTTCTTC; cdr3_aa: CASSQDPPSGSSNEQFF
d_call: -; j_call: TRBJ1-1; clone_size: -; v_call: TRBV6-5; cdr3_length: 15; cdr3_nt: TGTGCCAGCAGTTACGTCGGGCAGACGAACACTGAAGCTTTCTTT; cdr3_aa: CASSYVGQTNTEAFF
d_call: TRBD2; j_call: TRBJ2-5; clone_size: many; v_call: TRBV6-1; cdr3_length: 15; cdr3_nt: TGTGCCAGCAGTTACGGGGGGGCGGTTGAGGAGACCCAGTACTTC; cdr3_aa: CASSYGGAVEETQYF
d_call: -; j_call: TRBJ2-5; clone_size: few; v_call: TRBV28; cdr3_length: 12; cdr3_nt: TGTGCCAGCAGTGGAGGGTCGGAGACCCAGTACTTC; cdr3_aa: CASSGGSETQYF
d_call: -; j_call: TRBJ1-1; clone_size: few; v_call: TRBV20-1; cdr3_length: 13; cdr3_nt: TGCAGTGCTAGTCTCCCGGACCCTCATGAAGCTTTCTTT; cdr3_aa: CSASLPDPHEAFF
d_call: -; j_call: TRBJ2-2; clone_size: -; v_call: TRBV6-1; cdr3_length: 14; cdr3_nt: TGTGCCAGCAGTTCAAGGGGGAACACCGGGGAGCTGTTTTTT; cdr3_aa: CASSSRGNTGELFF
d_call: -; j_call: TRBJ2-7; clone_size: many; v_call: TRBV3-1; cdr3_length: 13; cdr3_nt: TGTGCCAGCAGCCAGAGTAGCTCCTACGAGCAGTACTTC; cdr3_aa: CASSQSSSYEQYF
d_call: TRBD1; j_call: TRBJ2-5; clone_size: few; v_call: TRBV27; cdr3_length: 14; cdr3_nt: TGTGCCAGCGGTGCCGGGACAGATCAAGAGACCCAGTACTTC; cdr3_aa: CASGAGTDQETQYF
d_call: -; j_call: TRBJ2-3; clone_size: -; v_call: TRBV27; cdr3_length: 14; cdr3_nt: TGTGCCAGCAGTTTATTGGAGGGTCTCGGTACGCAGTATTTT; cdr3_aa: CASSLLEGLGTQYF
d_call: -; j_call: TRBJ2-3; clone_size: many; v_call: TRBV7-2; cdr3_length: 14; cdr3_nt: TGTGCCAGCAGTTTGGTCGGGAGCACAGATACGCAGTATTTT; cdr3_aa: CASSLVGSTDTQYF
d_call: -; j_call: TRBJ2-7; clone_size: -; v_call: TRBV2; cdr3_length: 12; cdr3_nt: TGTGCCAGCAGTGGTGGCGGCCCAGAGCAGTACTTC; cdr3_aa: CASSGGGPEQYF
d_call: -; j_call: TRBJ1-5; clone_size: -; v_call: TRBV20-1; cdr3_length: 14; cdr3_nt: TGCAGTGCTCAAGTCGGGGGAGGGTCGGGGCCCCAGCATTTT; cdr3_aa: CSAQVGGGSGPQHF
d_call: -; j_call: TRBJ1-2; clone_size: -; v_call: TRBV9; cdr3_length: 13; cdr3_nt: TGTGCCAGCAGCGTATCGGGGGAGGATGGCTACACCTTC; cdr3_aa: CASSVSGEDGYTF
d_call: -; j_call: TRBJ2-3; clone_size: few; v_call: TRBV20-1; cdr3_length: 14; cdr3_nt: TGCAGTGCGGACCTCCACGCTAGCACAGATACGCGGTATTTT; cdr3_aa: CSADLHASTDTRYF
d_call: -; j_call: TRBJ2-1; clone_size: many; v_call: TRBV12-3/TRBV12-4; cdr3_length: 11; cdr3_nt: TGTGCCAGCAGGGAGCGGGATGAGCAGTTCTTC; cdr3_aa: CASRERDEQFF
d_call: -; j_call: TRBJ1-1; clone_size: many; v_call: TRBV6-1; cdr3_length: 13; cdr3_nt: TGTGCCAGCAGTTTTATAAGTGCGGATGAAGCTTTCTTT; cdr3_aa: CASSFISADEAFF
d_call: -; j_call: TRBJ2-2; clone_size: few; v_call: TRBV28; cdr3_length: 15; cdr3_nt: TGTGCCAGCAGTGACGACACCCTGAACACCGGGGAGCTGTTTTTT; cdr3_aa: CASSDDTLNTGELFF
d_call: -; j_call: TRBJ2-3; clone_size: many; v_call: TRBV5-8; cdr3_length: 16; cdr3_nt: TGTGCCAGCAGCTTGTCCGGTTACACTAGCACAGATACGCAGTATTTT; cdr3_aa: CASSLSGYTSTDTQYF
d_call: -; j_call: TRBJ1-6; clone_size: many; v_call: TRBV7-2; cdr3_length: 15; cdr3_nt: TGTGCCAGCAGCTTAGTCCCGCAGGGTGGTTCACCCCTCCACTTT; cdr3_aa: CASSLVPQGGSPLHF